Following are 14 T cell receptor beta chains from one sample sequenced in a study of T cell repertoires and Cas9 in healthy adults. The table came from immunoSEQ multiplex PCR; TCRdb's copy has only in-frame clones and leaves some out. The sample contains more than 13,000 clones, approximately 91% of which appear only once. Sequenced material: Tregs (CD4+, CD25+, CD127-, CD137-, CD154-) from PBMCs; culture status not recorded. The origin of the receptors is a human donor in good health.

The DNA for the CDR3 is TGCAGCGTTGTGATCCACATGAACACTGAAGCTTTCTTT. Its protein product is CSVVIHMNTEAFF. The genes are TRBV29-1 and TRBJ1-1; no clear D gene. The germline V gene has CDR1 SQVTM and CDR2 ANQGSEA. The CDR3 is 13 residues long. Trimming removed 4 bases at V and 0 bases at J, with 9 bases between.

The chain recombines TRBV5-6 with TRBJ2-7, with 7 positions matching TRBD1. J was trimmed by 5 bases and V by 4 bases; bases with no gene match: 15. CDR1 is SGHDT, CDR2 YYEEEE, per germline. CDR3 length: 16 amino acids. This chain's CDR3 is CASSPLEETGRNEQYF. The CDR3 region has the DNA TGTGCCAGCAGCCCCCTCGAGGAGACAGGGCGAAACGAGCAGTACTTC.

This chain links TRBV7-9 with TRBJ1-2, with 7 bases identical to TRBD1. The CDR3 is made up of 16 amino acids. CDR1 SEHNR and CDR2 FQNEAQ come from the germline V gene (reference sequence). The ends lost 3 bases at V and 7 bases at J; junction bases unmatched: 14. CDR3 protein: CASSFTTGDLPRGYTF. The CDR3 nucleotides read TGTGCCAGCAGCTTCACCACAGGGGACCTGCCTCGTGGCTACACCTTC.

The V call is TRBV6-1, the J call TRBJ1-2; 8 bases are a match to TRBD1. The V gene's germline CDR1 is MNHNS and CDR2 SASEGT. V was pared by 4 bases and J by 3 bases, with 4 bases of the junction left unmatched. There are 14 residues in the CDR3. This CDR3 is CASSGGQGYYGYTF. In DNA form, the CDR3 reads TGTGCCAGCAGTGGAGGACAGGGCTACTATGGCTACACCTTC.

The chain uses TRBV2 and TRBJ2-7, with 8 bases lining up with TRBD1. The CDR3 is made up of 15 amino acids. The V gene end was trimmed by 7 bases and the J gene end by 2 bases; junction bases not matched to a gene: 10. The germline gives CDR1 SNHLY, CDR2 FYNNEI. The CDR3 region has the DNA TGTGCCAGCACTGTGGACAGGGCCCTTACCTACGAGCAGTACTTC. Translating gives CASTVDRALTYEQYF.

The rearrangement links TRBV7-2 to TRBJ1-3; possibly TRBD1 for D (5 bases). The germline V and J ends were trimmed by 8 bases and 4 bases, with 15 bases remaining between them. The CDR3 runs 14 residues. Germline CDR1 and CDR2: SGHTA and FQGNSA. Here the CDR3 reads CASSPGTVGNTIYF. CDR3 nucleotide sequence: TGTGCCAGCTCCCCCGGGACTGTCGGAAACACCATATATTTT.

This chain joins TRBV7-2 and TRBJ2-1; 9 bases agree with TRBD2. Trimming took 4 bases from V and 5 from J; bases not matched to a gene: 3. The CDR3 is made up of 14 amino acids. In germline, CDR1 is SGHTA, CDR2 FQGNSA. The CDR3 DNA reads as TGTGCCAGCAGCTCGCGGGGGGGAGACAATGAGCAGTTCTTC. Translated: CASSSRGGDNEQFF.

The V and J genes are TRBV19 and TRBJ2-1, with no clear D. Trimming removed 8 bases at V and 3 bases at J, with 20 bases between. In germline, CDR1 is LNHDA, CDR2 SQIVND (reference sequence). The length of the CDR3 is 16 residues. For the CDR3, the DNA is TGTGCCAGTGCATCCCCTCCCCGCGGAGTCTACAATGAGCAGTTCTTC. Amino acids: CASASPPRGVYNEQFF.

The chain links TRBV18 to TRBJ2-4; possibly TRBD1 for D (6 bases). The germline V gene has CDR1 KGHSH and CDR2 LQKENI. The germline V and J ends were trimmed by 6 bases and 0 bases, with 9 bases remaining between them. This CDR3 spans 14 amino acids. Here the CDR3 reads CASSRGGAKNIQYF. Written as DNA, the CDR3 is TGTGCCAGCTCCCGAGGGGGAGCCAAAAACATTCAGTACTTC.

The rearrangement links TRBV19 to TRBJ1-4, with D possibly being TRBD1 (6 bases). Deletions cut 4 bases from V and 8 bases from J, with 17 bases between. CDR1 LNHDA and CDR2 SQIVND come from the germline V gene (reference sequence). This CDR3 has 15 residues. The CDR3 coding sequence is TGTGCCAGTAGTACCTGGACAGCGAGGAGCGAAAAACTGTTTTTT. It encodes CASSTWTARSEKLFF. The full variable domain, in which reference TRBV19 and TRBJ1-4 provide the parts outside the CDR3, is DGGITQSPKYLFRKEGQNVTLSCEQNLNHDAMYWYRQDPGQGLRLIYYSQIVNDFQKGDIAEGYSVSREKKESFPLTVTSAQKNPTAFYLCASSTWTARSEKLFFGSGTQLSVL.

On this clone itself: The same CDR3 arises from other DNA sequences in this sample as well. CDR3 DNA sequence: TGCGCCAGCAGCTTGGGTCTAGCGGGGGGGACAGATACGCAGTATTTT. This sequence encodes CASSLGLAGGTDTQYF. This chain links TRBV5-1 with TRBJ2-3; 12 nucleotides agree with TRBD2. The germline gives CDR1 SGHRS, CDR2 YFSETQ. V trimming: 0 bases; J trimming: 3 bases; junction bases outside the gene matches: 2. The CDR3 totals 16 residues.

The gene calls are TRBV10-3 and TRBJ2-7; D is undetermined. The CDR3 has 14 amino acids. The germline gives CDR1 ENHRY, CDR2 SYGVKD. With 10 bases removed from V and 2 bases from J, the gap between germline ends came to 18 bases. The CDR3 reads CATNSPPAPYEQYF. The CDR3, as DNA: TGTGCCACCAACAGTCCTCCGGCACCCTACGAGCAGTACTTC.

V and J are TRBV15 and TRBJ2-3; no clear D gene. CDR1 LNHNV and CDR2 YYDKDF come from the germline V gene (reference sequence). The V end was cut by 1 base, the J end by 0 bases, with 11 bases between. This CDR3 has 16 amino acids. CDR3 sequence reads: CATSRGQRTSTDTQYF. DNA for the CDR3: TGTGCCACCAGCAGAGGTCAGCGCACTAGCACAGATACGCAGTATTTT.

This clone was recorded once. V and J are TRBV11-2 and TRBJ2-7; either TRBD1 or TRBD2 may supply D (6 bases each). Deletions cut 8 bases from V and 0 bases from J, with 14 bases between. CDR3 length: 14 amino acids. Per the germline V gene, CDR1 is SGHAT and CDR2 is FQNNGV. In DNA form, the CDR3 reads TGTGCCAGCCGAGGGGGGCAGACCTCCTACGAGCAGTACTTC. The encoded protein is CASRGGQTSYEQYF.